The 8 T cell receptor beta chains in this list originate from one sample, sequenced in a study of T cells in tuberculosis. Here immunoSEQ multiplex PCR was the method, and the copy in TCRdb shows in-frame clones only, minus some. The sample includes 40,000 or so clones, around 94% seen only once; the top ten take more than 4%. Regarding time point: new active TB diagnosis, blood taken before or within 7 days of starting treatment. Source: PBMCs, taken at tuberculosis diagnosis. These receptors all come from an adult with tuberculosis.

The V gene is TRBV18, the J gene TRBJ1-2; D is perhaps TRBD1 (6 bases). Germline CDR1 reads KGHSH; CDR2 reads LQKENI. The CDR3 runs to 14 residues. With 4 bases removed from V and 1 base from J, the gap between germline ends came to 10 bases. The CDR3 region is CASSLSQGNYGYTF. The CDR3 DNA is TGTGCCAGCTCACTTTCACAGGGTAACTATGGCTACACCTTC.

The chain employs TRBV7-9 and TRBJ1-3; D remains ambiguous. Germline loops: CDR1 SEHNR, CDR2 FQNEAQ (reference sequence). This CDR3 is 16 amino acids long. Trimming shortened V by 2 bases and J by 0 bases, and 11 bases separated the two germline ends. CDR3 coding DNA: TGTGCCAGCAGCTTACGGTCTGTGATCTCTGGAAACACCATATATTTT. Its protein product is CASSLRSVISGNTIYF.

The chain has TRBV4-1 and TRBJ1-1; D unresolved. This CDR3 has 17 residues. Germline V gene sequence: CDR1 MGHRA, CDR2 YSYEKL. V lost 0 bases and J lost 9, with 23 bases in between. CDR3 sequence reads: CASSQDLLTLGERKAFF. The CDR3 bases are TGCGCCAGCAGCCAAGATCTATTAACTCTAGGCGAGAGAAAAGCTTTCTTT.

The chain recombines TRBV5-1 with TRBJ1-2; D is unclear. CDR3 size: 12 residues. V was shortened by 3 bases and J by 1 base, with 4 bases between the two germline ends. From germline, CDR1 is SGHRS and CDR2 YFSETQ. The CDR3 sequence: CASSYNNYGYTF. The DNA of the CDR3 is TGCGCCAGCAGCTACAATAACTATGGCTACACCTTC.

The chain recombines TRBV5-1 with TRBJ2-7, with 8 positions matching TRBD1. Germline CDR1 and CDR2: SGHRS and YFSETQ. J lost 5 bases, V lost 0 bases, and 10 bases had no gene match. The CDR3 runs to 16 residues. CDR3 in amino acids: CASSLGYLRGPNEQYF. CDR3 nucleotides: TGCGCCAGCAGCTTGGGCTACCTCAGGGGGCCGAACGAGCAGTACTTC.

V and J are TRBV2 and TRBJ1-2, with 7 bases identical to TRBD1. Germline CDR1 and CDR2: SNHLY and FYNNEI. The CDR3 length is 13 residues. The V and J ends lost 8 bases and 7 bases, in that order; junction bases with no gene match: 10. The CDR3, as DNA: TGTGCCAGCGTCCGGGGGAACAGGGGTGGCTACACCTTC. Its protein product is CASVRGNRGGYTF. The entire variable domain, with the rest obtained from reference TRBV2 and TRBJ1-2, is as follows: EPEVTQTPSHQVTQMGQEVILRCVPISNHLYFYWYRQILGQKVEFLVSFYNNEISEKSEIFDDQFSVERPDGSNFTLKIRSTKLEDSAMYFCASVRGNRGGYTFGSGTRLTVV.

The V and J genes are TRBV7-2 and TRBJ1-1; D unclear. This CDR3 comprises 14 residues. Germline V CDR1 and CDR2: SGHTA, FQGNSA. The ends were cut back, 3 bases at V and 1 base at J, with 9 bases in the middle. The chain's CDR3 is CASSFPSENTEAFF. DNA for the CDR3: TGTGCCAGCAGCTTCCCTTCAGAGAACACTGAAGCTTTCTTT.

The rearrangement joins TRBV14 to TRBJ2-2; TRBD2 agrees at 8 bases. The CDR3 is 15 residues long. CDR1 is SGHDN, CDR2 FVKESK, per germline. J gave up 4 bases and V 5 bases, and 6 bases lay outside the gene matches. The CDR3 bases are TGTGCCAGCAGCATCGGGACTAGATTCACCGGGGAGCTGTTTTTT. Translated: CASSIGTRFTGELFF.